This TCR beta chain comes out of a study of TIL therapy for anti-PD-1-resistant metastatic lung cancer. Described time point: pre-treatment sample, taken before nivolumab and TIL therapy. Most excised metastases sampled were pleural nodules or supraclavicular lymph nodes. Sequencing used immunoSEQ v3. Data came from immunoSEQ multiplex PCR; TCRdb stores just in-frame clones and leaves some out. The data show about 10,000 clones, about 55% seen once. The sample in question was tumor tissue, obtained at baseline. The clonotype originates from a person between 25 and 79 years old with non-small cell lung cancer.

In DNA, the CDR3 is TGTGCCAGCAGCCAATTTTCTGGGGCCAACGTCCTGACTTTC. It yields the protein CASSQFSGANVLTF. V and J are TRBV5-4 and TRBJ2-6; no clear D. The ends were cut back, 4 bases at V and 1 base at J, with 6 bases in the middle. The CDR3 runs to 14 residues. The germline V gene encodes CDR1 SGHNT and CDR2 YYREEE (reference sequence). The full variable domain, its missing parts supplied by reference TRBV5-4 and TRBJ2-6, is ETGVTQSPTHLIKTRGQQVTLRCSSQSGHNTVSWYQQALGQGPQFIFQYYREEENGRGNFPPRFSGLQFPNYSSELNVNALELDDSALYLCASSQFSGANVLTFGAGSRLTVL.